The 14 T cell receptor beta chains below all came from one sample that was sequenced in a study of OX40 agonist ivuxolimab in advanced cancers. Profiling relied on immunoSEQ multiplex PCR, and the TCRdb table lists in-frame clones only, not all of them. In the table there are 90,000 to 95,000 clones, 70% to 90% of which are singletons. The material was CD4+ or CD8+ T cells sorted from blood, obtained in a trial of the OX40 agonist ivuxolimab. Receptors originate from an adult with an advanced solid tumor such as melanoma, head and neck, liver or kidney cancer.

The J gene is TRBJ2-7, the V gene TRBV27; 8 nucleotides align to TRBD2. In germline, CDR1 is MNHEY, CDR2 SMNVEV (reference sequence). The CDR3 has 13 amino acids. J gave up 2 bases and V 8 bases, and 5 bases lay outside the gene matches. The CDR3, as DNA: TGTGCCAGCGGAACTAGCGGAGCCTACGAGCAGTACTTC. Its translation is CASGTSGAYEQYF.

This clone occurred a few times. This CDR3 is also generated by other DNA sequences in the sample. The chain links TRBV6-5 to TRBJ2-3; 8 positions agree with TRBD2. The length of the CDR3 is 13 residues. The V segment lost 6 bases and the J segment 1 base; nucleotides outside the gene matches: 0. CDR1 and CDR2 (germline): MNHEY, SVGAGI. CDR3 amino acids: CASRTSGTDTQYF. The DNA of the CDR3 is TGTGCCAGCAGGACTAGCGGCACAGATACGCAGTATTTT.

J is TRBJ1-1 and V is TRBV6-4; D gene uncertain. The length of the CDR3 is 14 residues. Germline assignment: CDR1 MRHNA and CDR2 SNTAGT. Trimming took off 2 bases at V and 3 bases at J, with 10 bases between the two ends. The DNA of the CDR3 is TGTGCCAGCAGTGACGACGGCGGCGACACTGAAGCTTTCTTT. This sequence encodes CASSDDGGDTEAFF.

This clone was seen a single time. The chain links TRBV6-1 to TRBJ1-2, with D hard to call. The CDR3 consists of 11 residues. Germline loops: CDR1 MNHNS, CDR2 SASEGT. The V end was cut by 9 bases, the J end by 4 bases, with 9 bases between. CDR3 sequence: CASEHSYGYTF. The CDR3, as DNA: TGTGCCAGTGAACACAGCTATGGCTACACCTTC.

This chain links TRBV19 with TRBJ1-2; D remains unclear. This CDR3 has 13 amino acids. Germline V gene sequence: CDR1 LNHDA, CDR2 SQIVND (reference sequence). Trimming stripped 5 bases from V and 2 bases from J, with 9 bases between. In DNA form, the CDR3 reads TGTGCCAGTAGTTACGACTTAAACTATGGCTACACCTTC. It translates to CASSYDLNYGYTF. The full variable domain, rest sourced from reference TRBV19 and TRBJ1-2, is DGGITQSPKYLFRKEGQNVTLSCEQNLNHDAMYWYRQDPGQGLRLIYYSQIVNDFQKGDIAEGYSVSREKKESFPLTVTSAQKNPTAFYLCASSYDLNYGYTFGSGTRLTVV.

This clone was detected only once. DNA for the CDR3: TGTGCCAGCAGTTATTACGGGAGTGACACCGGGGAGCTGTTTTTT. Amino acids: CASSYYGSDTGELFF. The chain joins TRBV6-7 to TRBJ2-2; possible D gene TRBD2, 6 bases. TRBV6-7 has ORF status, its function being uncertain. Trimming cost V 3 bases and J 3 bases, with 11 bases left between them. CDR3 size: 15 residues.

V gene TRBV5-4 combines with J gene TRBJ2-7; 11 bases align to TRBD1. V trimming: 3 bases; J trimming: 6 bases; junction bases outside the gene matches: 2. CDR1 SGHNT and CDR2 YYREEE come from the germline V gene (reference sequence). This CDR3 has 13 amino acids. CDR3 in DNA: TGTGCCAGCAGCTGGACAGGGGGCGCCGAGCAGTACGTC. Translation gives CASSWTGGAEQYV.

The chain carries TRBV9 and TRBJ2-2; D is ambiguous. This CDR3 region has 16 residues. Trimming left V 0 bases short and J 6 bases short, with 15 bases between. CDR1 is SGDLS and CDR2 is YYNGEE in the germline V gene. This CDR3 reads CASSVGWLSGSGELFF. The CDR3, as DNA: TGTGCCAGCAGCGTAGGTTGGCTTTCCGGTTCCGGGGAGCTGTTTTTT.

The sample holds a few counts of this clone. The CDR3 here is CASSYSIGGLPQHF. In DNA, the CDR3 is TGTGCCAGCAGTTACTCGATTGGGGGCTTGCCCCAGCATTTT. The rearrangement uses TRBV6-5 and TRBJ1-5; D possibly corresponds to TRBD1 (6 bases). Germline V gene sequence: CDR1 MNHEY, CDR2 SVGAGI. Trimming pared 0 bases from V and 9 bases from J, leaving 12 bases between. The CDR3 totals 14 residues.

The rearrangement links TRBV30 to TRBJ1-5; D remains unclear. Trimming shortened V by 5 bases and J by 5 bases, and 16 bases separated the two germline ends. Germline lookup yields CDR1 GTSNPN and CDR2 SVGIG (reference sequence). This CDR3 has 14 amino acids. CDR3 residues: CAWSQTSGDQPQHF. In nucleotides, the CDR3 is TGTGCCTGGTCCCAGACTTCAGGCGATCAGCCCCAGCATTTT.

The gene calls are TRBV5-1 and TRBJ1-1; 10 bases are shared with TRBD1. The germline CDR1 and CDR2 sequences are SGHRS and YFSETQ. The CDR3 covers 14 residues. After removal of 0 bases from V and 8 bases from J, the junction contained 4 bases not matched to a gene. The CDR3 DNA reads as TGCGCCAGCAGCTTGGCCGGGACAGGGGCAGAAGCTTTCTTT. Encoded protein: CASSLAGTGAEAFF.

This clone has more than one count but fewer than ten. The CDR3: CASSLPTSGTGELFF. CDR3 DNA sequence: TGTGCCAGCAGTTTACCGACTAGCGGGACCGGGGAGCTGTTTTTT. This rearrangement joins TRBV28 to TRBJ2-2, with 10 bases identical to TRBD2. Germline CDR1 reads MDHEN; CDR2 reads SYDVKM. V lost 2 bases, J lost 5 bases, and 2 bases stayed unmatched. This CDR3 has 15 amino acids. The full variable domain, completed using reference TRBV28 and TRBJ2-2, is DVKVTQSSRYLVKRTGEKVFLECVQDMDHENMFWYRQDPGLGLRLIYFSYDVKMKEKGDIPEGYSVSREKKERFSLILESASTNQTSMYLCASSLPTSGTGELFFGEGSRLTVL.

This clone showed up just once. The CDR3 here is CASSIFKGEAFF. In DNA form, the CDR3 reads TGTGCCAGTAGTATCTTTAAGGGTGAAGCTTTCTTT. The V call is TRBV19, the J call TRBJ1-1; D is undetermined. This CDR3 region has 12 residues. Germline V lookup: CDR1 LNHDA, CDR2 SQIVND (reference sequence). V lost 3 bases and J 7 bases, leaving 9 bases between the germline ends.

CDR3: CASPLQSAGTDTQYF. The CDR3 DNA is TGTGCCAGCCCTCTTCAATCCGCTGGCACAGATACGCAGTATTTT. The chain combines TRBV21-1 with TRBJ2-3. TRBV21-1 is tagged as a pseudogene. The length of the CDR3 is 15 residues.